The rows below give T cell receptor beta chains drawn from one sample of a study of T-cell reconstitution after alpha-beta-depleted transplantation in children. TCRdb reprocessed the PCR reads via MiXCR and lists one record per CDR3 protein. The table lists some 240,000 distinct CDR3 sequences, about 8.8% of them singletons. The sequenced sample was PBMCs from the stem cell graft donor, obtained from the stem cell graft. All receptors derive from a human donor who donated a stem cell graft to a child with SCID. Each CDR3 is given with its conserved first and last residue. A D gene is named only where the DNA matches it firmly. Clone size is stated in some rows and not others, as once, few, many or a class when expanded.

TRBV6-1	TRBJ1-2	-	14	-	CASSEARGKGGYTF	TGTGCCAGCAGTGAAGCGCGGGGGAAAGGGGGCTACACCTTC
TRBV5-1	TRBJ1-2	many	15	TRBD1	CASSAGQGTGYGYTF	TGCGCCAGCAGCGCGGGACAGGGGACAGGCTATGGCTACACCTTC
TRBV28	TRBJ2-7	few	15	TRBD2	CASSLPGGGAYEQYF	TGTGCCAGCAGTTTACCTGGGGGGGGGGCCTACGAGCAGTACTTC
TRBV30	TRBJ1-1	many	13	TRBD1	CAWTGGTYTEAFF	TGTGCCTGGACAGGGGGGACCTACACTGAAGCTTTCTTT
TRBV5-1	TRBJ2-1	many	17	-	CASSLVPGFRFQDEQFF	TGCGCCAGCAGCTTGGTTCCGGGTTTTAGGTTCCAGGATGAGCAGTTCTTC
TRBV28	TRBJ2-1	many	15	-	CASRQGGANYNEQFF	TGTGCCAGCAGGCAGGGGGGGGCTAACTACAATGAGCAGTTCTTC
TRBV20-1	TRBJ1-6	many	13	-	CSARGGLESPLHF	TGCAGTGCTAGAGGGGGTTTAGAATCACCCCTCCACTTT
TRBV12-3/TRBV12-4	TRBJ1-5	many	13	TRBD1	CASSTGGRQPQHF	TGTGCCAGCAGCACAGGGGGGCGTCAGCCCCAGCATTTT
TRBV7-8	TRBJ1-5	-	14	-	CASSLAHGAGPQHF	TGTGCCAGCAGCTTAGCGCACGGGGCCGGGCCCCAGCATTTT
TRBV7-9	TRBJ2-1	few	17	TRBD2	CASSLVVSGGSYNEQFF	TGTGCCAGCAGCTTAGTCGTGAGCGGGGGATCCTACAATGAGCAGTTCTTC
TRBV14	TRBJ2-4	many	17	TRBD1	CASSLNWARTGKNIQYF	TGTGCCAGCAGCCTCAATTGGGCGAGGACAGGCAAAAACATTCAGTACTTC
TRBV5-1	TRBJ2-4	many	14	TRBD2	CASSLAGGKNIQYF	TGCGCCAGCAGCTTGGCGGGAGGTAAAAACATTCAGTACTTC
TRBV10-3	TRBJ2-3	many	14	TRBD1	CAIRNRDRRDTQYF	TGTGCCATCAGAAACCGGGACAGGCGGGATACGCAGTATTTT
TRBV5-6	TRBJ2-1	many	15	-	CASRRNSNSYNEQFF	TGTGCCAGCAGACGGAACAGTAACTCCTACAATGAGCAGTTCTTC
TRBV28	TRBJ2-2	-	15	TRBD2	CARGPSGGLPRELFF	TGTGCCAGGGGCCCTAGCGGGGGCCTGCCCCGAGAGCTGTTTTTT
TRBV20-1	TRBJ1-5	many	13	-	CSAAGQSNQPQHF	TGCAGTGCGGCCGGACAGAGTAATCAGCCCCAGCATTTT